This T cell receptor beta chain was obtained from a study of CD8+ T cells in alopecia areata. This clone has only a few counts. Antigen unknown. Obtained from alopecia areata patients were lesional scalp punch biopsies along with peripheral blood. General observations from the study: Normal skin's resident alphabeta T cells are also sequenced in scalp samples. Higher clonality than in normal scalp was seen in lesional scalp, especially alopecia totalis/universalis.

Per the germline V gene, CDR1 is MGHRA and CDR2 is YSYEKL. The CDR3 is 14 residues long. V lost 1 base and J lost 3, with 8 bases in between. Extracted RNA was reverse transcribed into cDNA, the sequencing template. Method: immunoSEQ multiplex PCR; TCRdb's copy keeps in-frame clones and lacks some. The repertoire has about 200,000 clones, around 62% of them found once; the top ten carry around 0.44%. This TCR derives from a human donor with alopecia areata. Material: CD4+ T cells sorted from blood, obtained at week 0. This chain connects TRBV4-1 to TRBJ2-3; D uncertain. The chain's CDR3 is CASSQATRTDTQYF. The CDR3 DNA is TGCGCCAGCAGCCAAGCTACCAGAACAGATACGCAGTATTTT.